Following are 18 T cell receptor beta chains from one sample sequenced in a study of blood T cell repertoires in COVID-19. Sequencing was performed with immunoSEQ multiplex PCR; in TCRdb, only in-frame clones are kept and a portion is missing. The repertoire holds around 380,000 clones, with more than 65% as singletons. The specimen sequenced was peripheral blood. Source of these receptors: a human donor with acute or convalescent COVID-19. The donor label of this sample is uncertain.

This clone came up a few times. The chain couples TRBV10-1 to TRBJ1-1; D may be TRBD1 (5 bases). CDR3 length: 15 residues. Trimming left V 0 bases short and J 0 bases short, with 8 bases between. CDR1 WNHNN and CDR2 SYGVQD come from the germline V gene (reference sequence). CDR3 bases: TGCGCCAGCAGTGAGTCTAGGACATTGAACACTGAAGCTTTCTTT. Translated, it gives CASSESRTLNTEAFF.

This chain links TRBV5-1 with TRBJ1-6; D uncertain. The CDR3 length is 15 residues. Germline V gene sequence: CDR1 SGHRS, CDR2 YFSETQ. V was pared by 0 bases and J by 6 bases, with 10 bases between. The CDR3: CASSLAAAANSPLHF. For the CDR3, the DNA is TGCGCCAGCAGCTTGGCGGCGGCGGCTAATTCACCCCTCCACTTT.

This sequence joins TRBV7-8 and TRBJ1-2, with 7 bases that match TRBD1. Looked up from germline, CDR1 is SGHVS and CDR2 is FQNEAQ. This CDR3 is 13 amino acids long. V shed 5 bases, J shed 2 bases, and the junction held 2 bases outside the gene matches. The CDR3 DNA sequence: TGTGCCAGCAGCCGACAGGGCAACTATGGCTACACCTTC. Encoded protein: CASSRQGNYGYTF.

This clone has just a few counts. V is TRBV5-1 and J is TRBJ1-6; D is undetermined. Germline CDR1 SGHRS, CDR2 YFSETQ. V was cut by 4 bases and J by 7 bases, with 9 bases left in between. This CDR3 has 13 residues. CDR3 in amino acids: CASSNEYNSPLHF. CDR3 DNA: TGCGCCAGCAGCAATGAGTACAATTCACCCCTCCACTTT.

This chain joins TRBV5-1 and TRBJ2-3; 10 nucleotides agree with TRBD1. Germline trimming cut 3 bases from V and 4 bases from J; bases unmatched to any gene: 5. This CDR3 is 15 amino acids long. Germline CDR1 SGHRS, CDR2 YFSETQ. CDR3 sequence: CASSYRTGGSDTQYF. CDR3 in DNA: TGCGCCAGCAGCTATCGGACAGGGGGGTCAGATACGCAGTATTTT.

The chain employs TRBV10-3 and TRBJ2-7; TRBD2 agrees at 9 bases. Germline trimming cut 2 bases from V and 3 bases from J; bases unmatched to any gene: 5. Germline loops: CDR1 ENHRY, CDR2 SYGVKD. This CDR3 is built from 15 residues. Written as DNA, the CDR3 is TGTGCCATCAGTGAGGTAGCGGGGGCCCTCTACGAGCAGTACTTC. Protein product: CAISEVAGALYEQYF.

This clone was seen a single time. The chain is built from TRBV2 and TRBJ2-3; 9 nucleotides align to TRBD2. This CDR3 has 13 amino acids. Germline V gene sequence: CDR1 SNHLY, CDR2 FYNNEI. V lost 4 bases and J lost 8; bases outside the gene matches: 4. CDR3 sequence reads: CASSAASGVTQYF. Written as DNA, the CDR3 is TGTGCCAGCAGTGCGGCTAGCGGGGTTACGCAGTATTTT.

The chain couples TRBV19 to TRBJ1-2; 7 bases line up with TRBD1. Trimming took 5 bases from V and 4 from J; bases not matched to a gene: 4. CDR1 and CDR2 from the germline V gene are LNHDA and SQIVND (reference sequence). This CDR3 contains 13 residues. The CDR3 region is CASSFGTVYGYTF. The CDR3, as DNA: TGTGCCAGTAGTTTCGGGACAGTCTATGGCTACACCTTC.

This chain uses TRBV30 with TRBJ1-1, with D uncertain. The CDR3 is made up of 14 amino acids. V lost 3 bases and J lost 4, with 15 bases in between. Germline lookup yields CDR1 GTSNPN and CDR2 SVGIG (reference sequence). The CDR3 spells CAWRAGPRGTEAFF. The CDR3 bases are TGTGCCTGGAGAGCGGGCCCCCGGGGCACTGAAGCTTTCTTT.

This clone was detected a few times. V gene TRBV5-1 combines with J gene TRBJ2-2; a weak D match, TRBD2 (5 bases). Between the trimmed V and J ends, which lost 2 bases and 7 bases, there was a span of 12 bases. The CDR3 is 14 amino acids. Germline V gene sequence: CDR1 SGHRS, CDR2 YFSETQ. CDR3 DNA: TGCGCCAGCAGCTTCGGAGGCGGTGTCGGGGAGCTGTTTTTT. This sequence encodes CASSFGGGVGELFF.

This chain links TRBV28 with TRBJ1-2; D possibly corresponds to TRBD1 (5 bases). Germline loops: CDR1 MDHEN, CDR2 SYDVKM. The CDR3 consists of 16 residues. Trimming shortened V by 4 bases and J by 1 base, and 16 bases separated the two germline ends. CDR3 region: CASSSAGTPGNYGYTF. The CDR3 DNA is TGTGCCAGCAGTTCCGCGGGGACTCCCGGTAACTATGGCTACACCTTC.

The chain uses TRBV2 and TRBJ2-7, with 8 positions matching TRBD1. The CDR3 sequence is 14 residues long. Germline trimming cut 6 bases from V and 3 bases from J; bases unmatched to any gene: 7. Germline assignment: CDR1 SNHLY and CDR2 FYNNEI. The CDR3 loop is CASRPGQARYEQYF. CDR3 DNA sequence: TGTGCCAGCAGACCGGGACAGGCGCGCTACGAGCAGTACTTC.

The chain combines TRBV3-1 (or the pseudogene TRBV3-2) with TRBJ1-1, with TRBD1 matching over 11 bases. J gave up 1 base and V 4 bases, and 8 bases lay outside the gene matches. The V gene's germline CDR1 is LGHDT and CDR2 YNNKEL (reference sequence). The CDR3 has 17 residues. The CDR3 loop reads CASSRGQGAIGNTEAFF. The CDR3 coding sequence is TGTGCCAGCAGCCGAGGACAGGGGGCGATTGGGAACACTGAAGCTTTCTTT.

The J gene is TRBJ1-3, the V gene TRBV5-5; D is uncertain. The CDR3 loop spans 15 amino acids. The germline V and J ends were trimmed by 6 bases and 3 bases, with 16 bases remaining between them. Looked up from germline, CDR1 is SGHKS and CDR2 is YYEKEE (reference sequence). CDR3 sequence (DNA): TGTGCCAGCACCCCCTCCCCGGGAGGTGGAAACACCATATATTTT. Its translation is CASTPSPGGGNTIYF. The full variable domain, its missing parts supplied by reference TRBV5-5 and TRBJ1-3, is DAGVTQSPTHLIKTRGQQVTLRCSPISGHKSVSWYQQVLGQGPQFIFQYYEKEERGRGNFPDRFSARQFPNYSSELNVNALLLGDSALYLCASTPSPGGGNTIYFGEGSWLTVV.

This chain connects TRBV7-9 to TRBJ2-1; D might be TRBD1 (6 bases). Trimming pared 2 bases from V and 7 bases from J, leaving 15 bases between. Germline values: CDR1 SEHNR, CDR2 FQNEAQ (reference sequence). The CDR3 runs 15 residues. CDR3 nucleotides: TGTGCCAGCAGCTTACGGGACATTCTACGGAATGAGCAGTTCTTC. It is translated as CASSLRDILRNEQFF.

The rearrangement uses TRBV19 and TRBJ2-7, with TRBD2 as a possible D gene (5 bases). Germline assignment: CDR1 LNHDA and CDR2 SQIVND (reference sequence). The CDR3 totals 16 residues. The V gene lost 1 base and the J gene lost 3 bases, with 16 bases spanning the gap. The chain's CDR3 is CASSIGGSGFVYEQYF. The CDR3 nucleotides are TGTGCCAGTAGTATAGGAGGGTCCGGTTTTGTCTACGAGCAGTACTTC.

The chain employs TRBV4-2 and TRBJ1-5; the D gene is possibly TRBD1 (5 bases). The germline V gene has CDR1 LGHNA and CDR2 YNFKEQ. The CDR3 runs to 15 residues. V was trimmed by 0 bases and J by 5 bases, leaving 11 bases between them. CDR3 in DNA: TGTGCCAGCAGCCAAGATGGGACTGGGTATCAGCCCCAGCATTTT. This gives the protein CASSQDGTGYQPQHF.

This clone was counted a few times. This sample includes further DNA sequences coding for the same CDR3. The chain is built from TRBV20-1 and TRBJ1-2; D is undetermined. Between the trimmed V and J ends, which lost 3 bases and 2 bases, there was a span of 10 bases. Germline loops: CDR1 DFQATT, CDR2 SNEGSKA (reference sequence). The CDR3 extends over 13 amino acids. The CDR3 here is CSASTGTNYGYTF. DNA of the CDR3: TGCAGTGCTAGTACTGGTACCAACTATGGCTACACCTTC.